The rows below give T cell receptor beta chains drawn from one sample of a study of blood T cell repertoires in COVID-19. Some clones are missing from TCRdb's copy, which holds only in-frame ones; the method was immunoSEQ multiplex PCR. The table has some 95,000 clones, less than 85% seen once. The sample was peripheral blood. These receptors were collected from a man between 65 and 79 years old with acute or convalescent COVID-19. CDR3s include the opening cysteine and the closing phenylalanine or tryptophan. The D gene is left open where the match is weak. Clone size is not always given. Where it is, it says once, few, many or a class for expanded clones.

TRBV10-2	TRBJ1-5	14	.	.	CASSESHSNQPQHF	TGCGCCAGCAGTGAGTCACATAGCAATCAGCCCCAGCATTTT
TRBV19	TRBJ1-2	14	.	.	CAMGGLSDSYGYTF	TGTGCCATGGGGGGGTTATCAGATTCCTATGGCTACACCTTC
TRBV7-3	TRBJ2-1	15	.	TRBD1	CASSYTRDSHNEQFF	TGTGCCAGCAGCTATACAAGGGACAGTCACAATGAGCAGTTCTTC
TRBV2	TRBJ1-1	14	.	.	CASSEDRANTEAFF	TGTGCCAGCAGTGAAGACAGGGCGAACACTGAAGCTTTCTTT
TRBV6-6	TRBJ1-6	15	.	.	CASSPQGGGGSPLHF	TGTGCCAGCAGCCCCCAGGGAGGGGGAGGTTCACCCCTCCACTTT
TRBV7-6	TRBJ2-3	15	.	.	CASSLVRGRTDTQYF	TGTGCCAGCAGCTTAGTTCGAGGGCGGACAGATACGCAGTATTTT
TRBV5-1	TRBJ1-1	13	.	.	CASSFTGNTEAFF	TGCGCCAGCAGCTTTACAGGGAACACTGAAGCTTTCTTT
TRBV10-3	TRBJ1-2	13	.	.	CAISESGRGGYTF	TGTGCCATCAGTGAGTCGGGGCGGGGTGGCTACACCTTC
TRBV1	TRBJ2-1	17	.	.	CTSSQAGGPKSYNEQFF	TGCACCAGCAGCCAAGCGGGGGGGCCGAAATCCTACAATGAGCAGTTCTTC
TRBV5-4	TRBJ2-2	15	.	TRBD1	CASSKTGPNTGELFF	TGTGCCAGCAGCAAGACAGGGCCGAACACCGGGGAGCTGTTTTTT
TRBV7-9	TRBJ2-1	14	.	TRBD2	CASSSTGTSNEQFF	TGTGCCAGCAGCTCCACCGGGACTAGCAATGAGCAGTTCTTC
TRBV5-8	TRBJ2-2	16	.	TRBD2	CASSLIGRANTGELFF	TGTGCCAGCAGCTTGATAGGGAGGGCGAACACCGGGGAGCTGTTTTTT
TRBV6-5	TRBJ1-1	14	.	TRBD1	CASRKDRGQTEAFF	TGTGCCAGCAGAAAGGACAGGGGGCAAACTGAAGCTTTCTTT
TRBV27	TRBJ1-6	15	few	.	CASSLSIQGWSPLHF	TGTGCCAGCAGTTTATCGATCCAGGGTTGGTCACCCCTCCACTTT
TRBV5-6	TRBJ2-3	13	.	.	CASSFISTDTQYF	TGTGCCAGCAGCTTTATCAGCACAGATACGCAGTATTTT
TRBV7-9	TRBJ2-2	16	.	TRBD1	CASSPWGQGNTGELFF	TGTGCCAGCAGCCCTTGGGGACAGGGAAACACCGGGGAGCTGTTTTTT
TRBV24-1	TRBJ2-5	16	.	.	CATSGDDRSGQETQYF	TGTGCCACCAGTGGTGACGACAGGTCGGGGCAAGAGACCCAGTACTTC
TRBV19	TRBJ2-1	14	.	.	CASSDRGYNNEQFF	TGTGCCAGTAGTGACCGGGGGTATAACAATGAGCAGTTCTTC